The 23 T cell receptor beta chains reported below all come from one sample, sequenced in a study of human T cells and chemical hapten exposure. Each CDR3 protein is one row after TCRdb ran MiXCR on the RACE reads. Found here are around 200,000 distinct CDR3 sequences, around 23% of them singletons; the top ten hold under 2.5%. The time point here: patch test 3, about 24 weeks after DPC sensitization. As for treatment: therapeutic diphenylcyclopropenone sensitization with weekly scalp DPC. Source: whole blood, taken in connection with sensitization to the hapten diphenylcyclopropenone (DPC). The receptor set was obtained from a woman aged 35 to 49 with alopecia areata. Some clones in this sample may be carry-over from other donors' samples.

There are a few counts of this clonotype. V and J are TRBV5-1 and TRBJ2-2, with D unresolved. The CDR3 has 16 amino acids. From germline, CDR1 is SGHRS and CDR2 YFSETQ. V was clipped by 0 bases and J by 3 bases, with 12 bases between them. The CDR3 region has the DNA TGCGCCAGCAGCTTGGGTCCTTATCGGGACACCGGGGAGCTGTTTTTT. Encoded protein: CASSLGPYRDTGELFF.

This clonotype was counted a few times. This rearrangement joins TRBV29-1 to TRBJ2-1, with TRBD1 identical over 7 bases. This CDR3 has 13 amino acids. Germline V CDR1 and CDR2: SQVTM, ANQGSEA. The trim removed 1 base at V and 8 bases at J, leaving 5 bases unmatched. Written as DNA, the CDR3 is TGCAGCGTTGAAGTTTGGCAGGGGGATGAGCAGTTCTTC. Protein: CSVEVWQGDEQFF.

This clonotype was seen only a few times. The chain couples TRBV28 to TRBJ2-2; 7 positions match TRBD2. The CDR3 loop spans 18 amino acids. From germline, CDR1 is MDHEN and CDR2 SYDVKM. V shed 7 bases and J 5 bases; nucleotides not matched to a gene: 19. The CDR3 is CASIPGGRLLYSTGELFF. The CDR3 nucleotides read TGTGCCAGCATCCCGGGGGGAAGACTTCTGTATTCGACCGGGGAGCTGTTTTTT.

This clonotype showed up just a few times. This chain uses TRBV7-2 with TRBJ2-7, with 7 bases aligning to TRBD2. Germline lookup yields CDR1 SGHTA and CDR2 FQGNSA. The CDR3 loop spans 16 amino acids. The junction had 11 bases not matched to a gene; V was cut back by 2 bases and J by 4 bases. CDR3 sequence (DNA): TGTGCCAGCAGCTTAAGTCACCCGGGAGCGGGGTACGAGCAGTACTTC. It encodes CASSLSHPGAGYEQYF.

This chain connects TRBV21-1 to TRBJ2-5; TRBD2 reflects the table's D call only, with no check against the DNA. TRBV21-1 is a pseudogene locus. This CDR3 is built from 16 residues. The CDR3 DNA reads as TGTGCCAGCAGCAAGGGACTAGCGGGAGATTGGGAGACCCAGTACTTC. It translates to CASSKGLAGDWETQYF.

This clonotype was recorded a few times. The DNA for the CDR3 is TGCAGCGGGGACTTTCAGGGACTCTATGAGCAGTTCTTC. The encoded protein is CSGDFQGLYEQFF. The chain employs TRBV29-1 and TRBJ2-1; D may be TRBD2 (6 bases). Germline assignment: CDR1 SQVTM and CDR2 ANQGSEA. Trimming removed 7 bases from V and 8 bases from J, with 18 bases in between. The CDR3 runs 13 residues.

The chain uses TRBV12-3 or TRBV12-4 and TRBJ2-7; D is uncertain. The CDR3 covers 13 residues. V lost 7 bases to trimming and J lost 2 bases, with 12 bases between them. The CDR3 sequence is CASMAHFPYEQYF. In DNA, the CDR3 is TGTGCCAGCATGGCCCACTTCCCCTACGAGCAGTACTTC.

This clonotype was recorded a few times. V and J are TRBV7-9 and TRBJ2-7, with D tentatively TRBD2 (6 bases). The CDR3 covers 14 residues. Germline V gene data show CDR1 as SEHNR and CDR2 as FQNEAQ (reference sequence). The V end lost 1 base, the J end lost 2 bases, and 9 bases lay between the germline ends. The CDR3 reads CASSLEGLTYEQYF. The CDR3 nucleotides are TGTGCCAGCAGCTTAGAGGGACTCACCTACGAGCAGTACTTC.

The J gene is TRBJ1-5, the V gene TRBV30; a weak D match, TRBD1 (5 bases). CDR1 and CDR2 from the germline V gene are GTSNPN and SVGIG (reference sequence). V lost 1 base, J lost 4 bases, and 26 bases lay in between. This CDR3 contains 19 residues. The CDR3 reads CAWSAPRDPRVLANQPQHF. Here the CDR3 DNA reads TGTGCCTGGAGTGCACCCCGGGACCCTCGAGTTTTGGCAAATCAGCCCCAGCATTTT.

There are a few counts of this clonotype. The chain has TRBV27 and TRBJ1-5; D gene uncertain. CDR3 length: 12 amino acids. V lost 6 bases and J 7 bases, leaving 10 bases between the germline ends. Per germline, CDR1 MNHEY and CDR2 SMNVEV (reference sequence). CDR3 sequence (DNA): TGTGCCAGCAGCCTCAGGAACCAGCCCCAGCATTTT. Translated, it gives CASSLRNQPQHF.

This chain uses TRBV4-2 with TRBJ1-2; D perhaps matches TRBD1 (5 bases). Germline V CDR1 and CDR2: LGHNA, YNFKEQ. The V and J ends lost 0 bases and 4 bases respectively, with 12 bases between them. CDR3 length equals 15 residues. This CDR3 reads CASSQDWTQTYGYTF. The CDR3 region has the DNA TGTGCCAGCAGCCAAGATTGGACACAGACCTATGGCTACACCTTC.

The chain uses TRBV5-1 and TRBJ1-5; 7 nucleotides match TRBD1. Germline-derived CDR1 and CDR2 are SGHRS and YFSETQ. The CDR3 sequence is 15 residues long. Trimming cost V 0 bases and J 6 bases; bases outside gene matches: 6. The CDR3 DNA is TGCGCCAGCAGCTTGGTCCCAGGGGGGATTCAGCCCCAGCATTTT. Protein sequence: CASSLVPGGIQPQHF. Full variable domain (missing parts from reference TRBV5-1 and TRBJ1-5): KAGVTQTPRYLIKTRGQQVTLSCSPISGHRSVSWYQQTPGQGLQFLFEYFSETQRNKGNFPGRFSGRQFSNSRSEMNVSTLELGDSALYLCASSLVPGGIQPQHFGDGTRLSIL.

The chain is built from TRBV4-2 and TRBJ1-2; no reliable D call. Germline CDR1 is LGHNA and CDR2 is YNFKEQ. The germline V and J ends were trimmed by 0 bases and 0 bases, with 11 bases remaining between them. The CDR3 has 16 residues. Here the CDR3 reads CASSQDRPQANYGYTF. For the CDR3, the DNA is TGTGCCAGCAGCCAAGATAGGCCCCAGGCTAACTATGGCTACACCTTC.

This chain connects TRBV4-3 to TRBJ2-1, with D perhaps matching TRBD1 or TRBD2 (5 bases each). The CDR3 is made up of 14 amino acids. V was pared by 4 bases and J by 9 bases, with 16 bases between. Germline lookup yields CDR1 LGHNA and CDR2 YSLEER. The CDR3 DNA follows: TGCGCCAGCAGCCCTCGTATCGGGACGGGTGAGCAGTTCTTC. Residues: CASSPRIGTGEQFF.

There are a few counts of this clonotype. This chain links TRBV6-2 or TRBV6-3 with TRBJ2-5; D remains ambiguous. The CDR3 runs 14 residues. The germline V and J ends were trimmed by 4 bases and 3 bases, with 12 bases remaining between them. CDR1 is MNHEY and CDR2 is SVGEGT in the germline V gene. The DNA for the CDR3 is TGTGCCAGCAGTTGGTTTGACGGTAAAGAGACCCAGTACTTC. It yields the protein CASSWFDGKETQYF.

The chain recombines TRBV28 with TRBJ2-7; D remains ambiguous. Germline loops: CDR1 MDHEN, CDR2 SYDVKM. This CDR3 spans 17 amino acids. Trimming cost V 5 bases and J 5 bases, with 25 bases left between them. For the CDR3, the DNA is TGTGCCAGCAGTATAACCGTGGGCCCGGACGGCCTCCACGAGCAGTACTTC. Translating it yields CASSITVGPDGLHEQYF.

V is TRBV4-2 and J is TRBJ1-5; 11 nucleotides line up with TRBD1. The germline V gene has CDR1 LGHNA and CDR2 YNFKEQ. The CDR3 consists of 20 residues. J gave up 2 bases and V 0 bases, and 12 bases lay outside the gene matches. Written as DNA, the CDR3 is TGTGCCAGCAGCCAAGATATTTCGAGGGGACAGGGGGTTGGCAATCAGCCCCAGCATTTT. This sequence encodes CASSQDISRGQGVGNQPQHF.

Many counts were recorded for this clonotype. The chain has TRBV5-1 and TRBJ2-7; the D gene is possibly TRBD2 (6 bases). Germline V gene sequence: CDR1 SGHRS, CDR2 YFSETQ. CDR3 length: 13 residues. Trimming stripped 7 bases from V and 2 bases from J, with 13 bases between. The CDR3: CASAIAAPYEQYF. CDR3 nucleotides: TGCGCCAGCGCAATAGCGGCCCCCTACGAGCAGTACTTC.

This clonotype was recorded a few times. The CDR3 loop reads CASSAFTGGNEQYF. The CDR3 DNA sequence: TGTGCCAGCAGTGCATTTACAGGGGGGAACGAGCAGTACTTC. The chain recombines TRBV25-1 with TRBJ2-7; 8 bases are a match to TRBD1. Per the germline V gene, CDR1 is MGHDK and CDR2 is SYGVNS. The J segment lost 5 bases and the V segment lost 4 bases, leaving 7 bases of the junction unmatched. The CDR3 sequence is 14 residues long.

This clonotype was seen only a few times. The genes are TRBV5-4 and TRBJ2-6; D may be TRBD1 or TRBD2 (6 bases each). V was shortened by 6 bases and J by 0 bases, with 16 bases between the two germline ends. The length of the CDR3 is 17 residues. Germline CDR1 is SGHNT and CDR2 is YYREEE (reference sequence). CDR3: CASNGGTFLSGANVLTF. In DNA, the CDR3 is TGTGCCAGCAACGGGGGCACATTTCTCTCTGGGGCCAACGTCCTGACTTTC.

This clonotype has more than one count but fewer than ten. This sequence joins TRBV4-2 and TRBJ2-1; D remains unclear. V lost 1 base, J lost 2 bases, and 6 bases lay in between. Germline V gene lookup returns CDR1 LGHNA and CDR2 YNFKEQ. The CDR3 consists of 14 residues. CDR3 residues: CASSQVPPYNEQFF. In nucleotides, the CDR3 is TGTGCCAGCAGCCAAGTCCCCCCCTACAATGAGCAGTTCTTC.

This chain links TRBV6-1 with TRBJ1-5; the match to TRBD1 covers 7 bases. The CDR3 extends over 16 amino acids. The germline CDR1 and CDR2 sequences are MNHNS and SASEGT. Trimming removed 5 bases from V and 2 bases from J; junction bases left unmatched: 9. CDR3 DNA sequence: TGTGCCAGCAGTACCACAGGGGCTATGGGCAATCAGCCCCAGCATTTT. Translated, it gives CASSTTGAMGNQPQHF.

This clonotype was seen a handful of times. This chain joins TRBV20-1 and TRBJ2-3; D might be TRBD2 (6 bases). Trimming stripped 7 bases from V and 7 bases from J, with 18 bases between. Germline loops: CDR1 DFQATT, CDR2 SNEGSKA (reference sequence). The CDR3 is 13 amino acids. Here the CDR3 reads CSVPGLLIHTQYF. CDR3 coding DNA: TGCAGTGTACCGGGACTCCTCATCCATACGCAGTATTTT.